This T cell receptor beta chain was documented in a study of OX40 agonist ivuxolimab in advanced cancers. In the study overall: Allowance was made for prior anti-PD-1, anti-PD-L1 or anti-CTLA-4 therapy, and about 40% had some.

Points from the study as a whole: On average, CD8+ T cells showed a greater number of expanded clones than CD4+.

The V end was cut by 0 bases, the J end by 2 bases, with 14 bases between. The CDR3 is made up of 16 amino acids. Germline lookup yields CDR1 SGHDT and CDR2 YYEEEE. The assay was immunoSEQ multiplex PCR, and TCRdb's table has in-frame clones only and misses some. This table holds roughly 56,000 clones, 89% found once. A word on this clone: Its target is unknown.

Samples were taken at baseline and on day 1 of cycles 4 and 7. The TCR was taken from an adult with an advanced solid tumor such as melanoma, head and neck, liver or kidney cancer. The chain carries TRBV5-6 and TRBJ2-5, with D tentatively TRBD1 (6 bases). The sequenced sample was CD4+ or CD8+ T cells sorted from blood, obtained in a trial of the OX40 agonist ivuxolimab. This CDR3 reads CASSLATAGEQETQYF. The CDR3 nucleotides are TGTGCCAGCAGCTTGGCCACGGCAGGGGAGCAAGAGACCCAGTACTTC. The complete variable domain, with remaining parts taken from reference TRBV5-6 and TRBJ2-5, reads DAGVTQSPTHLIKTRGQQVTLRCSPKSGHDTVSWYQQALGQGPQFIFQYYEEEERQRGNFPDRFSGHQFPNYSSELNVNALLLGDSALYLCASSLATAGEQETQYFGPGTRLLVL.